Each of the 25 T cell receptor beta chains below was sequenced from the same sample in a study of shared clonotypes between healthy human individuals. Sequencing used immunoSEQ multiplex PCR; TCRdb keeps in-frame clones, though not all of them. The table lists about a million clones, roughly 80% of them singletons. The sequencing input was memory CD4+ T cells from PBMCs. Subset noted: CD45RA-negative fraction. Receptors were obtained from a man aged 18 to 29 in good health. Some clones in this sample may be carry-over from other donors' samples.

The chain has TRBV7-9 and TRBJ2-3; D call uncertain. The CDR3 sequence is 14 residues long. Germline CDR1 reads SEHNR; CDR2 reads FQNEAQ (reference sequence). V lost 2 bases and J lost 1, with 7 bases in between. In nucleotides, the CDR3 is TGTGCCAGCAGCTTAATGTACCGCACAGATACGCAGTATTTT. Translating it yields CASSLMYRTDTQYF.

This clone appeared a single time. The V gene is TRBV18, the J gene TRBJ1-2, with D unresolved. The germline V gene has CDR1 KGHSH and CDR2 LQKENI. CDR3 length equals 15 residues. Between the trimmed V and J ends, which lost 2 bases and 8 bases, there was a span of 18 bases. CDR3 sequence (DNA): TGTGCCAGCTCACCAGGCGTGACCCCTGGACGAGGCTACACCTTC. This codes for CASSPGVTPGRGYTF.

The J gene is TRBJ2-3, the V gene TRBV5-6, with D perhaps TRBD1 or TRBD2 (6 bases each). Germline V CDR1 and CDR2: SGHDT, YYEEEE. The ends were cut back, 2 bases at V and 1 base at J, with 11 bases in the middle. The CDR3 consists of 15 residues. The CDR3 spells CASSLGGPRTDTQYF. CDR3 bases: TGTGCCAGCAGCTTAGGGGGGCCACGCACAGATACGCAGTATTTT.

The chain uses TRBV28 and TRBJ1-2; no reliable D call. The CDR3 is 13 amino acids. The ends were cut back, 2 bases at V and 1 base at J, with 5 bases in the middle. Germline V gene data show CDR1 as MDHEN and CDR2 as SYDVKM. CDR3 coding DNA: TGTGCCAGCAGTTTAAACATTAACTATGGCTACACCTTC. Protein sequence: CASSLNINYGYTF.

The J gene is TRBJ2-7, the V gene TRBV7-2, with 11 nucleotides matching TRBD2. Germline V gene sequence: CDR1 SGHTA, CDR2 FQGNSA. V lost 3 bases and J lost 4; bases outside the gene matches: 2. The CDR3 has 14 residues. Here the CDR3 DNA reads TGTGCCAGCAGCTTTAGCGGGAGGGCTTACGAGCAGTACTTC. This encodes CASSFSGRAYEQYF.

Note on this clone: Other DNA variants within this sample encode the same CDR3. V is TRBV7-9 and J is TRBJ1-2, with D unclear. The CDR3 covers 13 residues. V lost 2 bases and J 1 base, leaving 5 bases between the germline ends. Germline CDR1 reads SEHNR; CDR2 reads FQNEAQ (reference sequence). The CDR3 loop is CASSLQSNYGYTF. As DNA, the CDR3 is TGTGCCAGCAGCTTACAAAGTAACTATGGCTACACCTTC.

This sequence joins TRBV30 and TRBJ1-4, with D possibly being TRBD1 (6 bases). The CDR3 totals 16 residues. CDR1 and CDR2 from the germline V gene are GTSNPN and SVGIG (reference sequence). V was cut by 1 base and J by 6 bases, with 18 bases left in between. CDR3 region: CAWSGARTAGYEKLFF. For the CDR3, the DNA is TGTGCCTGGAGTGGTGCTAGGACAGCGGGTTATGAAAAACTGTTTTTT.

Only one count was recorded for this clone. The V gene is TRBV28, the J gene TRBJ1-2, with 9 bases fitting TRBD1. Trimming at V came to 5 bases and at J to 4 bases, leaving 8 bases not matched to a gene. The germline CDR1 and CDR2 sequences are MDHEN and SYDVKM. The CDR3 is made up of 15 amino acids. The CDR3 DNA reads TGTGCCAGCAGTGGAAGGACAGGGGCGACCTATGGCTACACCTTC. This codes for CASSGRTGATYGYTF.

The chain combines TRBV4-1 with TRBJ2-2, with 11 bases matching TRBD2. Trimming removed 3 bases from V and 7 bases from J; junction bases left unmatched: 1. Germline lookup yields CDR1 MGHRA and CDR2 YSYEKL. CDR3 length equals 14 residues. The CDR3 DNA sequence: TGCGCCAGCAGCCACACTAGCGGGGGCGGGGAGCTGTTTTTT. It yields the protein CASSHTSGGGELFF.

This clone was seen a single time. V is TRBV29-1 and J is TRBJ1-2; TRBD1 agrees at 11 bases. In germline, CDR1 is SQVTM, CDR2 ANQGSEA. There are 14 residues in the CDR3. V shed 4 bases, J shed 3 bases, and the junction held 4 bases outside the gene matches. CDR3 in amino acids: CSVVGGQGDYGYTF. DNA of the CDR3: TGCAGCGTTGTTGGGGGACAGGGGGACTATGGCTACACCTTC.

The rearrangement joins TRBV28 to TRBJ1-3; 8 bases are a match to TRBD1. The ends lost 6 bases at V and 4 bases at J; junction bases unmatched: 8. This CDR3 has 15 amino acids. In germline, CDR1 is MDHEN, CDR2 SYDVKM. The CDR3 region is CASRAGGGDGNTIYF. Here the CDR3 DNA reads TGTGCCAGCAGAGCAGGGGGCGGGGACGGAAACACCATATATTTT. Together with reference TRBV28 and TRBJ1-3, the CDR3 gives the full variable domain: DVKVTQSSRYLVKRTGEKVFLECVQDMDHENMFWYRQDPGLGLRLIYFSYDVKMKEKGDIPEGYSVSREKKERFSLILESASTNQTSMYLCASRAGGGDGNTIYFGEGSWLTVV.

The J gene is TRBJ1-5, the V gene TRBV2; a weak D match, TRBD1 (5 bases). This CDR3 region has 14 residues. Germline V gene data show CDR1 as SNHLY and CDR2 as FYNNEI. Trimming took 4 bases from V and 6 from J, leaving 13 bases between them. CDR3 sequence: CASSGAGGGQPQHF. The CDR3 coding sequence is TGTGCCAGCAGTGGTGCCGGGGGGGGTCAGCCCCAGCATTTT.

This clone has just one count. CDR3 residues: CASSLRWDRGQAPFYEQYF. The CDR3 DNA sequence: TGTGCCAGCAGCCTCCGGTGGGACAGGGGTCAGGCACCTTTCTACGAGCAGTACTTC. The chain carries TRBV11-1 and TRBJ2-7; 10 bases align to TRBD1. This CDR3 spans 19 amino acids. V was clipped by 5 bases and J by 3 bases; unmatched bases: 19. Germline V gene data show CDR1 as SGHAT and CDR2 as FQDESV (reference sequence).

The chain couples TRBV5-1 to TRBJ1-2; 9 positions agree with TRBD1. Germline V gives CDR1 SGHRS, CDR2 YFSETQ. V dropped 6 bases and J dropped 6; count of bases not matched to a gene: 18. CDR3 length: 17 amino acids. CDR3 sequence reads: CASTFDRDRVLVNGYTF. In DNA form, the CDR3 reads TGCGCCAGCACCTTCGACCGGGACAGGGTATTGGTGAATGGCTACACCTTC.

The gene calls are TRBV4-2 and TRBJ2-2; D gene unclear. The V end lost 0 bases, the J end lost 13 bases, and 9 bases lay between the germline ends. Germline V gives CDR1 LGHNA, CDR2 YNFKEQ. This CDR3 region has 12 residues. The CDR3 DNA follows: TGTGCCAGCAGCCAAGATGGGGTAGGGCTGTTTTTT. Amino acids: CASSQDGVGLFF.

This clone was picked up many times. The V gene is TRBV6-6, the J gene TRBJ2-5, with D maybe TRBD2 (5 bases). The CDR3 spans 15 residues. Germline V gene sequence: CDR1 MNHNY, CDR2 SVGAGI (reference sequence). V lost 5 bases, J lost 2 bases, and 15 bases lay in between. CDR3 sequence reads: CASSPTRADQETQYF. The CDR3 nucleotides read TGTGCCAGCAGTCCAACCCGAGCGGATCAAGAGACCCAGTACTTC.

The chain is built from TRBV7-2 and TRBJ2-1, with 13 bases identical to TRBD2. CDR3 length: 15 amino acids. The ends lost 1 base at V and 9 bases at J; junction bases unmatched: 3. Germline CDR1 and CDR2: SGHTA and FQGNSA. CDR3 bases: TGTGCCAGCAGCTTAGGGGGACTAGCGGGGCCTGAGCAGTTCTTC. It yields the protein CASSLGGLAGPEQFF.

This chain connects TRBV4-1 to TRBJ2-7, with 11 bases that match TRBD2. Trimming took 4 bases from V and 5 from J; bases not matched to a gene: 13. Germline-derived CDR1 and CDR2 are MGHRA and YSYEKL. CDR3 size: 17 residues. The CDR3 DNA sequence: TGCGCCAGCAGCCGGCTAGGGACTAGCGGACCGGGGGACGAGCAGTACTTC. This sequence encodes CASSRLGTSGPGDEQYF.

This clone was detected once. The chain couples TRBV19 to TRBJ2-7, with TRBD2 matching over 7 bases. This CDR3 is built from 15 residues. Germline CDR1 LNHDA, CDR2 SQIVND (reference sequence). The J segment lost 2 bases and the V segment lost 4 bases, leaving 8 bases of the junction unmatched. In DNA, the CDR3 is TGTGCCAGTAGTACGGCGGGAGTAGGGACCTACGAGCAGTACTTC. The encoded protein is CASSTAGVGTYEQYF. Full variable domain (remainder filled in from reference TRBV19 and TRBJ2-7): DGGITQSPKYLFRKEGQNVTLSCEQNLNHDAMYWYRQDPGQGLRLIYYSQIVNDFQKGDIAEGYSVSREKKESFPLTVTSAQKNPTAFYLCASSTAGVGTYEQYFGPGTRLTVT.

The V call is TRBV6-1, the J call TRBJ2-7, with 8 bases fitting TRBD2. The germline CDR1 and CDR2 sequences are MNHNS and SASEGT. CDR3 length: 14 residues. After removal of 4 bases from V and 3 bases from J, the junction contained 5 bases not matched to a gene. CDR3 bases: TGTGCCAGCAGTGGCCAGCGGGGGTACTACGAGCAGTACTTC. Protein product: CASSGQRGYYEQYF.

J is TRBJ2-1 and V is TRBV10-3; possibly TRBD1 for D (5 bases). V was clipped by 3 bases and J by 13 bases, with 13 bases between them. The CDR3 contains 12 residues. Germline V gene data show CDR1 as ENHRY and CDR2 as SYGVKD. The CDR3 DNA sequence: TGTGCCATCAGTGATCAGAGACAGCCACAGTTCTTC. It is translated as CAISDQRQPQFF.

This chain uses TRBV28 with TRBJ2-1, with 14 bases identical to TRBD2. The V gene end was trimmed by 5 bases and the J gene end by 0 bases; junction bases not matched to a gene: 15. Germline assignment: CDR1 MDHEN and CDR2 SYDVKM. The CDR3 totals 21 residues. The CDR3 DNA is TGTGCCAGCAGTGGAAGGACTAGCGGGAGGCACTTACTAAGCTCCTACAATGAGCAGTTCTTC. The encoded protein is CASSGRTSGRHLLSSYNEQFF. Together with reference TRBV28 and TRBJ2-1, the CDR3 gives the full variable domain: DVKVTQSSRYLVKRTGEKVFLECVQDMDHENMFWYRQDPGLGLRLIYFSYDVKMKEKGDIPEGYSVSREKKERFSLILESASTNQTSMYLCASSGRTSGRHLLSSYNEQFFGPGTRLTVL.

This clone was observed once. The chain recombines TRBV27 with TRBJ2-7; D is possibly TRBD1 (6 bases). V dropped 6 bases and J dropped 2 bases, with 11 bases sitting between them. Germline CDR1 is MNHEY and CDR2 is SMNVEV (reference sequence). The CDR3 runs 13 residues. CDR3 region: CASSQGGAYEQYF. The CDR3 DNA is TGTGCCAGCAGCCAAGGGGGAGCCTACGAGCAGTACTTC.

V gene TRBV11-3 combines with J gene TRBJ2-2; D perhaps matches TRBD2 (5 bases). Germline V CDR1 and CDR2: SGHNT, YENEEA. The germline V and J ends were trimmed by 1 base and 1 base, with 10 bases remaining between them. This CDR3 contains 16 residues. CDR3 protein: CASSLGAGLNTGELFF. CDR3 sequence (DNA): TGTGCCAGCAGCTTAGGGGCAGGACTGAACACCGGGGAGCTGTTTTTT.

CDR3 protein: CASSNTGDPSIEQYF. DNA of the CDR3: TGTGCCAGCTCAAATACAGGGGACCCCTCTATCGAGCAGTACTTC. The V and J genes are TRBV18 and TRBJ2-7, with 7 bases that match TRBD1. Germline V CDR1 and CDR2: KGHSH, LQKENI. The CDR3 is made up of 15 amino acids. With V trimmed by 5 bases and J by 6 bases, 13 bases remained unmatched.